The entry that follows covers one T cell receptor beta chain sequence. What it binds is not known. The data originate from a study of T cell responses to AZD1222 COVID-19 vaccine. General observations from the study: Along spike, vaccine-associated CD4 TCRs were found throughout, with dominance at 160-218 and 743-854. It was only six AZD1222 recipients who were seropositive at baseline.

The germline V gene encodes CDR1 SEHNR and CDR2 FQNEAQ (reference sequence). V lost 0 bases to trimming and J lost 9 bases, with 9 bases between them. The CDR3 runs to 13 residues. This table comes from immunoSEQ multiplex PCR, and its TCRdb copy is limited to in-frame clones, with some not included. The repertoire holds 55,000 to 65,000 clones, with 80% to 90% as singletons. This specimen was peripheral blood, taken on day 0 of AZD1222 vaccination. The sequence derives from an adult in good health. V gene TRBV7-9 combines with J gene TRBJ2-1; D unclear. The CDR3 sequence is CASSLASRFEQFF. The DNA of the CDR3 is TGTGCCAGCAGCTTAGCGAGCAGGTTTGAGCAGTTCTTC.